The rows below give T cell receptor beta chains drawn from one sample of a study of shared clonotypes between healthy human individuals. Method: immunoSEQ multiplex PCR; TCRdb's copy keeps in-frame clones and lacks some. The sample lists 90,000 to 120,000 clones; about 71% were seen once. What was sequenced was memory CD8+ T cells sorted from blood. Every receptor here comes from a woman aged 25 to 45 in good health. Both conserved end residues are part of each CDR3. A D gene is named only where the DNA matches it firmly. Expanded clones are given a class, and other clones once, few, many or no size at all.

d_call,clone_size,j_call,v_call,cdr3_aa,cdr3_nt
NA,NA,TRBJ2-7,TRBV2,CASRETPHSYEQYF,TGTGCCAGCAGGGAGACACCCCACTCCTACGAGCAGTACTTC
NA,few,TRBJ1-2,TRBV2,CAKDSNYGYTF,TGTGCCAAGGACAGTAACTATGGCTACACCTTC
NA,few,TRBJ1-5,TRBV2,CASTTVRGGNQPQHF,TGTGCCAGCACCACAGTCCGAGGGGGCAATCAGCCCCAGCATTTT
TRBD2,NA,TRBJ2-7,TRBV2,CASSRTSGSWNYEQYF,TGTGCCAGCAGTCGGACTAGCGGGAGCTGGAACTACGAGCAGTACTTC
TRBD1,NA,TRBJ1-1,TRBV13,CASSFGDSNTEAFF,TGTGCCAGCAGCTTCGGGGACAGCAACACTGAAGCTTTCTTT
NA,few,TRBJ2-3,TRBV6-5,CASSSGLLDTQYF,TGTGCCAGCAGTTCGGGGCTTCTAGATACGCAGTATTTT
NA,once,TRBJ2-7,TRBV7-9,CASSYPGHSYEQYF,TGTGCCAGCAGCTATCCGGGACATTCCTACGAGCAGTACTTC
NA,once,TRBJ1-2,TRBV28,CASSFRPYRRPSSYGYTF,TGTGCCAGCAGTTTTCGCCCCTACAGGAGGCCCAGCTCCTATGGCTACACCTTC
TRBD1,NA,TRBJ2-1,TRBV7-9,CASSLDLGRGQHEQFF,TGTGCCAGCAGCTTAGATTTAGGCAGGGGGCAGCATGAGCAGTTCTTC
NA,NA,TRBJ2-3,TRBV21-1,CANPWGTSGRTDTQYF,TGTGCCAACCCCTGGGGGACTAGCGGGAGAACAGATACGCAGTATTTT
TRBD1,NA,TRBJ1-2,TRBV28,CASSPTGLRKNYGYTF,TGTGCCAGCAGTCCGACAGGGCTCCGAAAGAACTATGGCTACACCTTC
NA,many,TRBJ1-4,TRBV6-1,CASSERAEPPEKLFF,TGTGCCAGCAGTGAGCGGGCGGAGCCCCCTGAAAAACTGTTTTTT
TRBD2,NA,TRBJ2-3,TRBV5-6,CASSLAGGPDTQYF,TGTGCCAGCAGCTTAGCGGGAGGGCCAGATACGCAGTATTTT
NA,NA,TRBJ2-5,TRBV4-1,CASSQERDIQTQYF,TGCGCCAGCAGCCAAGAACGGGACATTCAGACCCAGTACTTC
NA,NA,TRBJ2-7,TRBV11-2,CASSLGGPYEQYF,TGTGCCAGCAGCTTAGGGGGGCCCTACGAGCAGTACTTC
NA,NA,TRBJ2-3,TRBV28,CASSLFGGCGTDTQYF,TGTGCCAGCAGTTTATTCGGGGGTTGTGGCACAGATACGCAGTATTTT
TRBD2,NA,TRBJ2-7,TRBV18,CASSPDSSGTEQYF,TGTGCCAGCTCACCAGATTCTAGCGGGACCGAGCAGTACTTC
TRBD2,NA,TRBJ2-1,TRBV6-4,CASSDRAGGTEEFF,TGTGCCAGCAGTGATCGAGCGGGAGGCACGGAGGAGTTCTTC